This passage covers 13 T cell receptor beta chains from one sample sequenced in a study of human T cells and chemical hapten exposure. A single record per CDR3 protein comes from TCRdb applying MiXCR to the RACE reads. Of tens of thousands of distinct CDR3 sequences listed, about 9% are singletons. The time point: patch test 1, 2 weeks after DPC sensitization. The treatment was: therapeutic diphenylcyclopropenone sensitization with weekly scalp DPC. Sequenced here: whole blood, sampled in connection with sensitization to the hapten diphenylcyclopropenone (DPC). These receptors were obtained from a woman aged 40 to 55 with alopecia areata. Some clones in this sample may be carry-over from other donors' samples.

This clonotype occurred once. A read error may be the cause here, since a much bigger clone is one base away. The chain joins TRBV3-1 to TRBJ2-7; D remains ambiguous. V shed 4 bases and J shed 0 bases, with 10 bases lying between them. The CDR3 runs 14 residues. Germline V gene lookup returns CDR1 LGHDT and CDR2 YNNKEL (reference sequence). The CDR3 loop reads CASSRQLSSYEQYF. CDR3 DNA: TGTGCCAGCAGCCGGCAGCTAAGCTCCTACGAGCAGTACTTC.

A few counts support this clonotype. The genes are TRBV20-1 and TRBJ2-7, with 9 bases aligning to TRBD1. In germline, CDR1 is DFQATT, CDR2 SNEGSKA (reference sequence). This CDR3 region has 15 residues. V was clipped by 7 bases and J by 1 base; unmatched bases: 11. The DNA of the CDR3 is TGCAGTGGGGTGGGACAGGGTAAAATTTCCTACGAGCAGTACTTC. As protein: CSGVGQGKISYEQYF.

This clonotype was observed at least ten times. This chain links TRBV5-4 with TRBJ2-4; D is uncertain. The CDR3 spans 15 residues. Deletions cut 2 bases from V and 2 bases from J, with 11 bases between. The germline V gene has CDR1 SGHNT and CDR2 YYREEE (reference sequence). The CDR3 DNA reads TGTGCCAGCAGCTTCGATCTTCAGTCCAAAAACATTCAGTACTTC. The encoded protein is CASSFDLQSKNIQYF.

This clonotype has at least ten counts. V is TRBV6-2 or TRBV6-3 and J is TRBJ1-6; D not certain. Germline V lookup: CDR1 MNHEY, CDR2 SVGEGT. V lost 0 bases and J 7 bases, leaving 10 bases between the germline ends. The CDR3 runs 15 residues. The CDR3 is CASSYSGSRNSPLHF. The CDR3 DNA sequence: TGTGCCAGCAGTTACTCGGGCAGCCGGAATTCACCCCTCCACTTT.

This clonotype came up many times. V is TRBV5-5 and J is TRBJ2-3, with a possible D match to TRBD2 (5 bases). CDR3 length equals 14 residues. The germline CDR1 and CDR2 sequences are SGHKS and YYEKEE (reference sequence). V lost 3 bases to trimming and J lost 1 base, with 9 bases between them. The CDR3 DNA sequence: TGTGCCAGCAGCTACCTAGCAGGCACAGATACGCAGTATTTT. Translation gives CASSYLAGTDTQYF.

This clonotype was counted at least ten times. The V call is TRBV20-1, the J call TRBJ1-1; D is unresolved. Germline values: CDR1 DFQATT, CDR2 SNEGSKA (reference sequence). The CDR3 has 14 residues. With 0 bases removed from V and 0 bases from J, the gap between germline ends came to 8 bases. CDR3 region: CSAREPDMNTEAFF. CDR3 DNA sequence: TGCAGTGCTAGAGAACCAGACATGAACACTGAAGCTTTCTTT.

There are many counts of this clonotype. The V call is TRBV12-3 or TRBV12-4, the J call TRBJ2-3, with D tentatively TRBD2 (7 bases). The CDR3 has 15 residues. Trimming took 6 bases from V and 4 from J, leaving 17 bases between them. The chain's CDR3 is CASRLGGAPADTQYF. DNA for the CDR3: TGTGCCAGCAGGCTAGGGGGGGCGCCCGCAGATACGCAGTATTTT.

Ten or more counts support this clonotype. The J gene is TRBJ1-2, the V gene TRBV28, with 9 bases aligning to TRBD1. Germline trimming cut 4 bases from V and 4 bases from J; bases unmatched to any gene: 10. CDR3 length: 16 amino acids. CDR1 and CDR2 from the germline V gene are MDHEN and SYDVKM. The CDR3 sequence: CASSSRIRTGAYGYTF. In DNA, the CDR3 is TGTGCCAGCAGTTCTCGGATTAGGACAGGGGCCTATGGCTACACCTTC.

This clonotype was recorded many times. The chain is built from TRBV2 and TRBJ1-1, with 9 positions matching TRBD1. The V and J ends lost 10 bases and 3 bases, in that order; junction bases with no gene match: 9. Germline CDR1 SNHLY, CDR2 FYNNEI. The CDR3 has 14 residues. The CDR3 sequence is CANRKQGADTEAFF. For the CDR3, the DNA is TGTGCCAACCGCAAACAGGGGGCCGACACTGAAGCTTTCTTT.

This clonotype was counted between two and nine times. The rearrangement joins TRBV5-1 to TRBJ1-1; 8 bases align to TRBD1. Trimming removed 0 bases from V and 1 base from J; junction bases left unmatched: 5. The germline gives CDR1 SGHRS, CDR2 YFSETQ. The CDR3 contains 16 residues. The CDR3 sequence is CASSLVSGGPNTEAFF. The CDR3 region has the DNA TGCGCCAGCAGCTTGGTATCAGGGGGCCCGAACACTGAAGCTTTCTTT. The variable domain in full, completed from reference TRBV5-1 and TRBJ1-1, reads KAGVTQTPRYLIKTRGQQVTLSCSPISGHRSVSWYQQTPGQGLQFLFEYFSETQRNKGNFPGRFSGRQFSNSRSEMNVSTLELGDSALYLCASSLVSGGPNTEAFFGQGTRLTVV.

This clonotype was counted many times. The chain has TRBV6-4 and TRBJ1-6, with 8 positions matching TRBD1. Trimming took 3 bases from V and 5 from J; bases not matched to a gene: 0. The length of the CDR3 is 14 residues. Germline V gene lookup returns CDR1 MRHNA and CDR2 SNTAGT. The CDR3 loop is CASSEDRDNSPLHF. The CDR3 DNA sequence: TGTGCCAGCAGTGAGGACAGGGATAATTCACCCCTCCACTTT.

This clonotype has at least ten counts. The V gene is TRBV7-6, the J gene TRBJ1-5; no reliable D call. V dropped 5 bases and J dropped 3 bases, with 11 bases sitting between them. The germline gives CDR1 SGHVS, CDR2 FNYEAQ. CDR3 length: 14 amino acids. The CDR3 region has the DNA TGTGCCAGCAGCCCCGCGACTACCAATCAGCCCCAGCATTTT. Translated, it gives CASSPATTNQPQHF.

The chain couples TRBV27 to TRBJ1-5; the D gene is possibly TRBD1 (6 bases). Germline values: CDR1 MNHEY, CDR2 SMNVEV (reference sequence). This CDR3 has 15 residues. Trimming took 4 bases from V and 6 from J, leaving 16 bases between them. In DNA form, the CDR3 reads TGTGCCAGCAGTTCAATGGGGGCGTCGAGTCAGCCCCAGCATTTT. Residues: CASSSMGASSQPQHF.